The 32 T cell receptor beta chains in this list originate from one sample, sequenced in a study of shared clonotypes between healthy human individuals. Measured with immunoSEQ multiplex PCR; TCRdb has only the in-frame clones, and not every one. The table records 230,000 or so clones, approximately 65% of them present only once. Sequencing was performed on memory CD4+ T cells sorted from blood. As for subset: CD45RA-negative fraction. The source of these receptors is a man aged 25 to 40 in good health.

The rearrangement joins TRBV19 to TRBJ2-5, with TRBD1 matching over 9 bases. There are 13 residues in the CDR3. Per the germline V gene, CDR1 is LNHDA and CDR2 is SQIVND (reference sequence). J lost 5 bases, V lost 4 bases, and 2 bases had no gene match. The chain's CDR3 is CASSNRGQETQYF. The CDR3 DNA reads TGTGCCAGTAGTAACAGGGGGCAGGAGACCCAGTACTTC.

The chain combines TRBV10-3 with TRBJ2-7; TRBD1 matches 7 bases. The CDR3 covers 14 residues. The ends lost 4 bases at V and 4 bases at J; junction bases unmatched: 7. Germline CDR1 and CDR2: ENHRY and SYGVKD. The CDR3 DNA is TGTGCCATCAGTGGGGGTCGGACAGGTTACGAGCAGTACTTC. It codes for CAISGGRTGYEQYF.

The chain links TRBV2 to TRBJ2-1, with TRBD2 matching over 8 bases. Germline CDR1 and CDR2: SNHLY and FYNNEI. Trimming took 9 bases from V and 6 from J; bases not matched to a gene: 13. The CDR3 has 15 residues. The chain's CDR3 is CARERESGLGNEQFF. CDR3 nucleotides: TGTGCCAGAGAGCGGGAGAGCGGGCTGGGCAATGAGCAGTTCTTC.

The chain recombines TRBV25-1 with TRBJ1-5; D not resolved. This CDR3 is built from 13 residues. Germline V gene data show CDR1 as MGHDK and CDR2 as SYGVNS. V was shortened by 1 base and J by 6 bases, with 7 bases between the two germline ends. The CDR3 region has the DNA TGTGCCAGCAGTGAATCCGGGATTCAGCCCCAGCATTTT. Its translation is CASSESGIQPQHF.

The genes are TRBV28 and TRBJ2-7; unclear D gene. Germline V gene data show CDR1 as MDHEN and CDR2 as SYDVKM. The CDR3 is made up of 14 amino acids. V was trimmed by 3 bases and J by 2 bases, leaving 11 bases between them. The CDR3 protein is CASSFVRRPYEQYF. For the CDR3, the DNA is TGTGCCAGCAGTTTTGTCAGAAGACCCTACGAGCAGTACTTC.

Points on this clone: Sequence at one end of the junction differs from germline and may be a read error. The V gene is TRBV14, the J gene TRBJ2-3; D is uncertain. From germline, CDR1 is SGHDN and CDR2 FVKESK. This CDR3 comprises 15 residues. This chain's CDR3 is CASSKDSYYTDTQYF. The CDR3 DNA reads TGTGCCAGCAGCAAAGACTCCTACTACACAGATACGCAGTATTTT.

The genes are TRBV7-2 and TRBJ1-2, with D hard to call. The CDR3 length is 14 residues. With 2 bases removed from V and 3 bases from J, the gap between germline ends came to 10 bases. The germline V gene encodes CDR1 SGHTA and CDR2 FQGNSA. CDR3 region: CASSLLDFYYGYTF. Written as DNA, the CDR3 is TGTGCCAGCAGCTTATTGGATTTCTACTATGGCTACACCTTC.

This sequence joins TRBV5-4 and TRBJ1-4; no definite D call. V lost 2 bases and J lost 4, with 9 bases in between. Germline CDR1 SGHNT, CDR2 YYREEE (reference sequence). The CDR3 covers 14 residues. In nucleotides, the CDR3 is TGTGCCAGCAGCTTTGGGCGGCTTAATGAAAAACTGTTTTTT. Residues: CASSFGRLNEKLFF. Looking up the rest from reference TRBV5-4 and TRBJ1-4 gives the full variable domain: ETGVTQSPTHLIKTRGQQVTLRCSSQSGHNTVSWYQQALGQGPQFIFQYYREEENGRGNFPPRFSGLQFPNYSSELNVNALELDDSALYLCASSFGRLNEKLFFGSGTQLSVL.

This chain's CDR3 is CASSEGGGPEPQHF. As DNA, the CDR3 is TGTGCCAGCAGTGAAGGGGGTGGTCCCGAACCCCAGCATTTT. The gene calls are TRBV2 and TRBJ1-5, with unresolved D. V lost 1 base, J lost 10 bases, and 14 bases lay in between. Germline V lookup: CDR1 SNHLY, CDR2 FYNNEI. The CDR3 contains 14 residues.

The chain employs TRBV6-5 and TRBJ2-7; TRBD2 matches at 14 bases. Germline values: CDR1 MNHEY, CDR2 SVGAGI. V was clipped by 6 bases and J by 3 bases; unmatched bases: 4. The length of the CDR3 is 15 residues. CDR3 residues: CASRRGLAGDYEQYF. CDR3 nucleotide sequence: TGTGCCAGCAGAAGGGGACTAGCGGGAGACTACGAGCAGTACTTC.

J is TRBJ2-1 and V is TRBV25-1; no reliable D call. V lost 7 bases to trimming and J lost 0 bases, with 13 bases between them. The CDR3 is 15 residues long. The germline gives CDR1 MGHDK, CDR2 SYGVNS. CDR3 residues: CASNDIRRSYNEQFF. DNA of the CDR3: TGTGCCAGCAATGACATCCGGCGCTCCTACAATGAGCAGTTCTTC.

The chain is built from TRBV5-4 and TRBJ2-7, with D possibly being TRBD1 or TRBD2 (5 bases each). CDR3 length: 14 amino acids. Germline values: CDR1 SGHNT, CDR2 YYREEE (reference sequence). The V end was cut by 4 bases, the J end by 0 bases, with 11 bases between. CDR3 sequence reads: CASSMDTSSYEQYF. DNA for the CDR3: TGTGCCAGCAGCATGGACACTAGCTCCTACGAGCAGTACTTC.

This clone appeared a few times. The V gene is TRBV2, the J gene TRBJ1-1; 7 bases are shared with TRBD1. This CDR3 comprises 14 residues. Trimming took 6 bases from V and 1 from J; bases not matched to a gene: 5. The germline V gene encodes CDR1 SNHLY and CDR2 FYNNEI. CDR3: CASSGRQGNTEAFF. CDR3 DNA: TGTGCCAGCAGCGGAAGACAGGGGAACACTGAAGCTTTCTTT.

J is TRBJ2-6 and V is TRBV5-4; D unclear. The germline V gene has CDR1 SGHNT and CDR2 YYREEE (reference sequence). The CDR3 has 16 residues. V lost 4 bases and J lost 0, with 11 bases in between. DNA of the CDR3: TGTGCCAGCAGCCCCGCCTGGCCCTCTGGGGCCAACGTCCTGACTTTC. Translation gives CASSPAWPSGANVLTF.

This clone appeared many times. For the CDR3, the DNA is TGTGCCAGCAGATCTAAAACGACAGGGACAAGATCCTACAATGAGCAGTTCTTC. Its translation is CASRSKTTGTRSYNEQFF. This rearrangement joins TRBV7-9 to TRBJ2-1; 7 bases line up with TRBD1. Losses at the gene ends were 6 bases for V and 1 base for J; bases not matched to a gene: 15. Germline values: CDR1 SEHNR, CDR2 FQNEAQ (reference sequence). This CDR3 region has 18 residues.

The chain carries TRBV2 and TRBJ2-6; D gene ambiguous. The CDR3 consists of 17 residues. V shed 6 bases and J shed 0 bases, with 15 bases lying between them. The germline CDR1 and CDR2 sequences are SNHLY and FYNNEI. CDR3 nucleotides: TGTGCCAGCAGCCCCCCTCGGTCGGGCTCTGGGGCCAACGTCCTGACTTTC. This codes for CASSPPRSGSGANVLTF.

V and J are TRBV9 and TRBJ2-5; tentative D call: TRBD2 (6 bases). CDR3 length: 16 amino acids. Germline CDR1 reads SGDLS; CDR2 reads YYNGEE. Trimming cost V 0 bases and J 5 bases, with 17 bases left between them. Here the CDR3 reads CASSVVGGSAGETQYF. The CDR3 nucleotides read TGTGCCAGCAGCGTAGTAGGTGGTTCGGCGGGGGAGACCCAGTACTTC.

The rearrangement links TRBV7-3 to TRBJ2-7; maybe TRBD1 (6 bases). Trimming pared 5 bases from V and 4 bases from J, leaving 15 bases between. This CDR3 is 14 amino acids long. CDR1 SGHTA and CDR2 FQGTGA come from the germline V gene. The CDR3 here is CASSRGSTGYEQYF. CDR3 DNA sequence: TGTGCCAGCAGCCGAGGCTCAACAGGGTACGAGCAGTACTTC.

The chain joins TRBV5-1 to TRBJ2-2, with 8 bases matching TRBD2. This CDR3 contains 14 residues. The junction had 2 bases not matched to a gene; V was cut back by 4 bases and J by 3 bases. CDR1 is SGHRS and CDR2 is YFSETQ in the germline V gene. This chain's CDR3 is CASSAGLDTGELFF. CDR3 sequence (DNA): TGCGCCAGCAGCGCGGGACTAGACACCGGGGAGCTGTTTTTT. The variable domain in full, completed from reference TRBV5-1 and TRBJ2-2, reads KAGVTQTPRYLIKTRGQQVTLSCSPISGHRSVSWYQQTPGQGLQFLFEYFSETQRNKGNFPGRFSGRQFSNSRSEMNVSTLELGDSALYLCASSAGLDTGELFFGEGSRLTVL.

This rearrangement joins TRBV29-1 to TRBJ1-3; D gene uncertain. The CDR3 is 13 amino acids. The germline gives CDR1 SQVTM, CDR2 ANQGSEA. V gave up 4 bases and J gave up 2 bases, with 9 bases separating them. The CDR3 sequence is CSVAQATGNTIYF. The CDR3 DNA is TGCAGCGTTGCCCAGGCAACTGGAAACACCATATATTTT.

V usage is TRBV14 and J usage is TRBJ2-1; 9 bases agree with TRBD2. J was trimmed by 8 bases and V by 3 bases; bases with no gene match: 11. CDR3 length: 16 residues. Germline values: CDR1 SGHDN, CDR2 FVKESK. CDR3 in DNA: TGTGCCAGCAGCCAGCCACTGAGAAGCGGGAGGCATGAGCAGTTCTTC. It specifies CASSQPLRSGRHEQFF.

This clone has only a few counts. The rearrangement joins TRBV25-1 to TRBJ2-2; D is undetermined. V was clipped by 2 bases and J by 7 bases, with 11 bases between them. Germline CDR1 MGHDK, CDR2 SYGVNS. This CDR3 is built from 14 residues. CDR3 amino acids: CASSEIGIFGELFF. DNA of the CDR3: TGTGCCAGCAGTGAAATTGGGATCTTCGGGGAGCTGTTTTTT.

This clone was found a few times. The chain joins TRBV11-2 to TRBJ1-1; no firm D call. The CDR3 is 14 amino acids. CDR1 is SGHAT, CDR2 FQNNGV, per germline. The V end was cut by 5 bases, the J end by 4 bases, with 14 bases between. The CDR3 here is CASSPAAGGTEAFF. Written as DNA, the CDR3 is TGTGCCAGCAGCCCCGCAGCGGGCGGCACTGAAGCTTTCTTT.

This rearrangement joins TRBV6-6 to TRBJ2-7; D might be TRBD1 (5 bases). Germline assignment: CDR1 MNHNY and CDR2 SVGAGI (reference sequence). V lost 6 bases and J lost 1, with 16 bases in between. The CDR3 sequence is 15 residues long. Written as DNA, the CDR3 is TGTGCCAGCAGACCCCAGGGTTCATCATCCTACGAGCAGTACTTC. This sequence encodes CASRPQGSSSYEQYF.

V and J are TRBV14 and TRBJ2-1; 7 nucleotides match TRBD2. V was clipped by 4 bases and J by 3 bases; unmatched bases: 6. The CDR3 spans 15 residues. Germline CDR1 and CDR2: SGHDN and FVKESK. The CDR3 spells CASSPLAGDYNEQFF. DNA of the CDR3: TGTGCCAGCAGCCCCCTCGCGGGGGACTACAATGAGCAGTTCTTC.

The CDR3 bases are TGTGCCAGCAGGACCGGCACAGATACGCAGTATTTT. Protein sequence: CASRTGTDTQYF. The V call is TRBV5-6, the J call TRBJ2-3; no definite D call. Trimming stripped 5 bases from V and 1 base from J, with 5 bases between. CDR1 is SGHDT and CDR2 is YYEEEE in the germline V gene. The CDR3 is 12 residues long. Drawing the rest from reference TRBV5-6 and TRBJ2-3, the complete variable domain is DAGVTQSPTHLIKTRGQQVTLRCSPKSGHDTVSWYQQALGQGPQFIFQYYEEEERQRGNFPDRFSGHQFPNYSSELNVNALLLGDSALYLCASRTGTDTQYFGPGTRLTVL.

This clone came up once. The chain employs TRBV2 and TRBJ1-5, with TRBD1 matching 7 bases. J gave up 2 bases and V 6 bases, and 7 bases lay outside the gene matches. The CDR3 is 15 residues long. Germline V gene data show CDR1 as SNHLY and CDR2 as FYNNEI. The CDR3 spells CASSLTDRGNQPQHF. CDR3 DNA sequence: TGTGCCAGCAGCCTAACAGACAGGGGCAATCAGCCCCAGCATTTT.

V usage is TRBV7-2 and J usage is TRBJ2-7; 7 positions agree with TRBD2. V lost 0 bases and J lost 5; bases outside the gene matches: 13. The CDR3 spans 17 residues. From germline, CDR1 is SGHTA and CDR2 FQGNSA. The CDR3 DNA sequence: TGTGCCAGCAGCTTAGCGCGTACCAGCGGGATACGCCACGAGCAGTACTTC. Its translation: CASSLARTSGIRHEQYF.

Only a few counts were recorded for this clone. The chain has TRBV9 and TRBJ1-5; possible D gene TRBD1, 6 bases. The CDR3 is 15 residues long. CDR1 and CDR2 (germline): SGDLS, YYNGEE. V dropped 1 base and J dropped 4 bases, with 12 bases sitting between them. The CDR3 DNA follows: TGTGCCAGCAGCGTATCGGACAGTGCGAATCAGCCCCAGCATTTT. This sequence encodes CASSVSDSANQPQHF.

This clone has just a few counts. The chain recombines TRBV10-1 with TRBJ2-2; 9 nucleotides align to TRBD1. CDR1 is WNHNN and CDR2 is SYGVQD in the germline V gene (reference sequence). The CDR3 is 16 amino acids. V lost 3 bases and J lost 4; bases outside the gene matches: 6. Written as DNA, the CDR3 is TGCGCCAGCAGTGATGGACAGGGGCGGCGCACCGGGGAGCTGTTTTTT. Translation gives CASSDGQGRRTGELFF.

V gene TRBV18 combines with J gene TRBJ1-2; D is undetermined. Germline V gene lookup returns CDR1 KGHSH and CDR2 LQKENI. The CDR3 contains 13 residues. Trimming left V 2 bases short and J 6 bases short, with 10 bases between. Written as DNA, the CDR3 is TGTGCCAGCTCACCAACAGCGCAGGATGGCTACACCTTC. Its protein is CASSPTAQDGYTF. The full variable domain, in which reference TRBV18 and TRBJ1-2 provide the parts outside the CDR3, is NAGVMQNPRHLVRRRGQEARLRCSPMKGHSHVYWYRQLPEEGLKFMVYLQKENIIDESGMPKERFSAEFPKEGPSILRIQQVVRGDSAAYFCASSPTAQDGYTFGSGTRLTVV.

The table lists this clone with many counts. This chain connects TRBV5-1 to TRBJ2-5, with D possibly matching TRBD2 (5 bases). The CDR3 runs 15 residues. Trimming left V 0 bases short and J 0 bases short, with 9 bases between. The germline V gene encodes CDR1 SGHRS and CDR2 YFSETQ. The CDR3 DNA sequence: TGCGCCAGCAGCTTGGTCCCGGGAAACCAAGAGACCCAGTACTTC. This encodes CASSLVPGNQETQYF. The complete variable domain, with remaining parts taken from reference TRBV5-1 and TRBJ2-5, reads KAGVTQTPRYLIKTRGQQVTLSCSPISGHRSVSWYQQTPGQGLQFLFEYFSETQRNKGNFPGRFSGRQFSNSRSEMNVSTLELGDSALYLCASSLVPGNQETQYFGPGTRLLVL.